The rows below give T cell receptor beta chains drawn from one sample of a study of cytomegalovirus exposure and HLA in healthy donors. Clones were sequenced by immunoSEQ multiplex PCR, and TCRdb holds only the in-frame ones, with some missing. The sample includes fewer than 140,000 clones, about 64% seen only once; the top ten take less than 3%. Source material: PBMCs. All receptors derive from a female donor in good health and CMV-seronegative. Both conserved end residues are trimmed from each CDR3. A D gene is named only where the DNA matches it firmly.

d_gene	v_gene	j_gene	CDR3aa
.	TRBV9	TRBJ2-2	ASSARGYGGELF
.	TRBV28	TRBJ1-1	ASTPTVGVTEAF
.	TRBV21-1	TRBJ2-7	ASSKAGQGGDEQY
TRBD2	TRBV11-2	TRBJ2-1	ASSLFLGLASSYNEQF
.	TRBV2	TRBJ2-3	ASSASLAGTDTQY
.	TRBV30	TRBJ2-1	AWSVGTHRL
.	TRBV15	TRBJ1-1	ATSRQGGNTEAF
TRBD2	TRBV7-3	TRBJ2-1	ASSQLAGAGEQF
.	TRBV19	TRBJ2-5	ASLGRDLRGRETQY
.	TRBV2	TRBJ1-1	ASTESEVMNTEAF
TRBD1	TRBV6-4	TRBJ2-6	ASSDSWDRGSGANVLT
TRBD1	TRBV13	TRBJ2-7	ASSSYRPDRGAYEQY
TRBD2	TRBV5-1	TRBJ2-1	ASSLSPGLEAGEQF